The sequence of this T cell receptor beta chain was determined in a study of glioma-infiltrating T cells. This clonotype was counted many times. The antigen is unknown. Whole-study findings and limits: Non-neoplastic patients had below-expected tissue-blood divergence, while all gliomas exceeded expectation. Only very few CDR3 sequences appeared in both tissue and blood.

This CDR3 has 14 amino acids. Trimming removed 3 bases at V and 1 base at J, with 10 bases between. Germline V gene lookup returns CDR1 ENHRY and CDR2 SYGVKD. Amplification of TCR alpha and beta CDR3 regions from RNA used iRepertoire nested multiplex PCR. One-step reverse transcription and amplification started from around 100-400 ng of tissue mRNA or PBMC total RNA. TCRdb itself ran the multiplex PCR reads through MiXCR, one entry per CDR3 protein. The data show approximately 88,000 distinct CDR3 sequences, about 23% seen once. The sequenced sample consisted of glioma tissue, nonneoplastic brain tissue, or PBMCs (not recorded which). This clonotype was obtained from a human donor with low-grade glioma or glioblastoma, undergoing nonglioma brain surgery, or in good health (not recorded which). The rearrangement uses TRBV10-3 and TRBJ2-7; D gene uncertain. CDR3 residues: CAISDSLLSYEQYF. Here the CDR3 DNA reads TGTGCCATCAGTGACAGCCTCCTTTCCTACGAGCAGTACTTC.